This is a list of T cell receptor beta chains from one sample in a study of control samples from healthy donors and cancer patients. The data were produced by immunoSEQ multiplex PCR, yet TCRdb's version contains in-frame clones alone and is incomplete. Among about 92,000 clones listed, roughly four fifths were seen once. The sequenced material came from blood. These receptor sequences come from a woman aged 60 to 75 in good health. Each CDR3 is given with its conserved first and last residue. D genes are given only for firm matches. Rows give clone size only sometimes, using once, few, many, or a class for an expanded clone.

v_gene	len	j_gene	abundance	d_gene	CDR3nt	CDR3aa
TRBV7-7	15	TRBJ2-2	NA	TRBD1	TGTGCCAGCAGCCATACAGGGGTTGAAGCCGGGGAGCTGTTTTTT	CASSHTGVEAGELFF
TRBV29-1	11	TRBJ2-1	NA	TRBD1	TGCAGCGTGACAGGGTACAATGAGCAGTTCTTC	CSVTGYNEQFF
TRBV11-2	16	TRBJ1-2	NA	TRBD1	TGTGCCAGCAGCTCTAGCTGGGACAGGCTGAACTATGGCTACACCTTC	CASSSSWDRLNYGYTF
TRBV6-2/TRBV6-3	14	TRBJ2-2	NA	NA	TGTGCCAGCAGTTACGACAAATCAGACGGGGAGCTGTTTTTT	CASSYDKSDGELFF
TRBV5-6	15	TRBJ2-7	once	TRBD1	TGTGCCAGCAGAAAATCCGGGACAGGGTCCCACGAGCAGTACTTC	CASRKSGTGSHEQYF
TRBV15	15	TRBJ1-5	NA	NA	TGTGCCACCAGCAGAGATGGGCAGGCACGTCAGCCCCAGCATTTT	CATSRDGQARQPQHF
TRBV20-1	11	TRBJ1-2	few	NA	TGCAGTGCTAGGACGGTTTATGGCTACACCTTC	CSARTVYGYTF
TRBV7-9	15	TRBJ1-5	NA	TRBD1	TGTGCCAGCAGCCCGACAGGGTTTGGCAATCAGCCCCAGCATTTT	CASSPTGFGNQPQHF
TRBV7-9	13	TRBJ1-4	NA	NA	TGTGCCAGCAGCGGCGACAAGGGGGAAAAACTGTTTTTT	CASSGDKGEKLFF
TRBV4-2	16	TRBJ2-1	NA	TRBD2	TGTGCCAGCAGCCAAGATTTAGCGGGAGGCTACAATGAGCAGTTCTTC	CASSQDLAGGYNEQFF
TRBV2	16	TRBJ1-3	NA	TRBD1	TGTGCCAGCAGTGAAGGGCCGGGACAGACAGGAAACACCATATATTTT	CASSEGPGQTGNTIYF
TRBV6-5	12	TRBJ1-1	few	NA	TGTGCCAGCACTCCTAAGAACACTGAAGCTTTCTTT	CASTPKNTEAFF